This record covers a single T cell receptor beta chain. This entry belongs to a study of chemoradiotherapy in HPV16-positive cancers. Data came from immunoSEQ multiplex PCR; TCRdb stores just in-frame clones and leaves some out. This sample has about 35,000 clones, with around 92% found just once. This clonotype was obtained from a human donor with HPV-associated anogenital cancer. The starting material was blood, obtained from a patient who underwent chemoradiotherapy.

This CDR3 reads CAWSRGQGVPLHF. The CDR3 DNA sequence: TGTGCCTGGAGTAGGGGACAGGGTGTACCCCTCCACTTT. This chain links TRBV30 with TRBJ1-6; 9 bases map to TRBD1. There are 13 residues in the CDR3. J gave up 12 bases and V 2 bases, and 5 bases lay outside the gene matches. CDR1 and CDR2 from the germline V gene are GTSNPN and SVGIG (reference sequence).